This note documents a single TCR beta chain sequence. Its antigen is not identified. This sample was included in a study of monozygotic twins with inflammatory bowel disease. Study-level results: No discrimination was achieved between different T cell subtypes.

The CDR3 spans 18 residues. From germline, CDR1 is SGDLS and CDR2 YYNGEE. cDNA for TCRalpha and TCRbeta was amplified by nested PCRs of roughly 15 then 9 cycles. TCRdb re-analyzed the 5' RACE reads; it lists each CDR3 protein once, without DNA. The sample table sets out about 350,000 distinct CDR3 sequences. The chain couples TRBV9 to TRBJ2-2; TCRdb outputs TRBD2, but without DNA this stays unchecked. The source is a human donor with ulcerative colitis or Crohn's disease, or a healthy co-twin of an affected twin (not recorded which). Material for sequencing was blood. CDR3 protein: CASSVETSGRQSTGELFF.